This T cell receptor (beta chain) was retrieved from a study of blood T cell repertoires in COVID-19. Those enrolled in Seattle joined during active infection and were followed longitudinally afterward. As handled by the study authors: For nucleated cells, counts were estimated from reference gene primer amplification. Data came from immunoSEQ multiplex PCR; TCRdb stores just in-frame clones and leaves some out. From that table come the V and J calls and clone size; the DNA was used to work out D and trimming. The sample carries over 70,000 clones, about 85% recorded once. The TCR comes from a man aged 60 to 75 with COVID-19, enrolled during active disease. Material: peripheral blood.

CDR3: CASDRSSTDTQYF. The CDR3 coding sequence is TGTGCCAGCGACAGATCGAGCACAGATACGCAGTATTTT. The chain is built from TRBV12-3 or TRBV12-4 and TRBJ2-3; possible D gene TRBD1, 5 bases. V was shortened by 8 bases and J by 0 bases, with 9 bases between the two germline ends. The CDR3 runs 13 residues.